Each of the 12 T cell receptor beta chains below was sequenced from the same sample in a study of breast tumors, draining lymph nodes, adjacent tissues. MiXCR, applied by TCRdb to the multiplex PCR reads, yields one record per CDR3 protein. Among about 25,000 distinct CDR3 sequences listed, around 25% were seen once. Sequenced sample: breast tumor tissue. The receptors originated from a female donor with breast cancer. Some clones in this sample may be carry-over from other donors' samples.

Many counts were recorded for this clonotype. V gene TRBV20-1 combines with J gene TRBJ2-3; D remains ambiguous. Trimming took 5 bases from V and 4 from J, leaving 16 bases between them. CDR3 size: 14 residues. Germline V gene data show CDR1 as DFQATT and CDR2 as SNEGSKA (reference sequence). This CDR3 is CSAPRTVFADTQYF. The CDR3 DNA follows: TGCAGTGCTCCTCGGACGGTGTTCGCAGATACGCAGTATTTT.

Only one count was recorded for this clonotype. The junction and the germline gene differ at one end; a read error may be behind it. The V call is TRBV20-1, the J call TRBJ2-7; D is ambiguous. CDR1 and CDR2 (germline): DFQATT, SNEGSKA (reference sequence). The CDR3 covers 11 residues. CDR3 nucleotide sequence: TGTGGTGCTAGAAAAACCTACGAGCAGTACTTC. Translated: CGARKTYEQYF.

This clonotype has at least ten counts. The chain combines TRBV28 with TRBJ2-7; D gene unclear. The CDR3 is made up of 14 amino acids. Germline V CDR1 and CDR2: MDHEN, SYDVKM. V was trimmed by 2 bases and J by 0 bases, leaving 8 bases between them. The CDR3 protein is CASSLRHPSYEQYF. CDR3 nucleotides: TGTGCCAGCAGTTTAAGACATCCCTCCTACGAGCAGTACTTC.

Points on this clonotype: This sequence may be a read error, since a much larger clone differs from it by one base. V gene TRBV6-6 combines with J gene TRBJ2-4; no reliable D call. CDR1 and CDR2 (germline): MNHNY, SVGAGI (reference sequence). The CDR3 has 14 amino acids. This chain's CDR3 is CACRLNKNQNIQYF. DNA of the CDR3: TGTGCCTGCAGATTAAATAAAAACCAAAACATTCAGTACTTC.

This clonotype rates as medium-sized. The chain couples TRBV2 to TRBJ2-7, with TRBD1 as a possible D gene (6 bases). The V and J ends lost 6 bases and 3 bases respectively, with 18 bases between them. The CDR3 spans 15 residues. Germline V gives CDR1 SNHLY, CDR2 FYNNEI. The CDR3 is CASSAPGHNGYEQYF. The CDR3 region has the DNA TGTGCCAGCAGCGCGCCGGGACATAATGGCTACGAGCAGTACTTC.

This clonotype was recorded many times. The rearrangement joins TRBV14 to TRBJ2-5; D might be TRBD2 (6 bases). CDR1 is SGHDN and CDR2 is FVKESK in the germline V gene. V lost 6 bases and J 1 base, leaving 18 bases between the germline ends. The CDR3 length is 16 residues. CDR3 DNA: TGTGCCAGCAGTCCGAGACGGGGGACGATCCAAGAGACCCAGTACTTC. Residues: CASSPRRGTIQETQYF.

As concerns this clonotype: A much larger clone differs by one base, so this may be a read error. The V call is TRBV28, the J call TRBJ1-5, with a possible D match to TRBD1 (5 bases). This CDR3 spans 14 amino acids. Germline V gene lookup returns CDR1 MDHEN and CDR2 SYDVKM. Here the CDR3 reads CASTGVGGNQPRHF. Written as DNA, the CDR3 is TGTGCCAGCACGGGGGTGGGGGGGAATCAGCCCCGGCATTTT.

This clonotype was found many times. V usage is TRBV9 and J usage is TRBJ2-3, with TRBD2 identical over 14 bases. The CDR3 totals 17 residues. Germline lookup yields CDR1 SGDLS and CDR2 YYNGEE. Germline trimming cut 4 bases from V and 3 bases from J; bases unmatched to any gene: 7. CDR3 coding DNA: TGTGCCAGCAGCTTCGGGACTAGCGGGAGACGAACAGATACGCAGTATTTT. Translated: CASSFGTSGRRTDTQYF.

This clonotype occurred many times. CDR3 DNA: TGTGCCAGCAACCAGCGGGGGACGGATGGCGAGCAGTACTTC. It is translated as CASNQRGTDGEQYF. The V gene is TRBV6-6, the J gene TRBJ2-7, with TRBD2 identical over 8 bases. After removal of 7 bases from V and 6 bases from J, the junction contained 11 bases not matched to a gene. The CDR3 runs to 14 residues. CDR1 and CDR2 from the germline V gene are MNHNY and SVGAGI (reference sequence).

This clonotype came up many times. The V and J genes are TRBV20-1 and TRBJ2-3; 9 positions agree with TRBD2. The ends lost 2 bases at V and 8 bases at J; junction bases unmatched: 11. The CDR3 sequence is 15 residues long. Germline CDR1 reads DFQATT; CDR2 reads SNEGSKA (reference sequence). The CDR3 here is CSARTRREGSVTQYF. The CDR3 DNA is TGCAGTGCTAGAACTAGGCGGGAGGGTAGTGTTACGCAGTATTTT.

This clonotype was counted ten times or more. The V call is TRBV5-1, the J call TRBJ2-2; D gene ambiguous. V lost 0 bases and J lost 4, with 10 bases in between. The CDR3 has 15 residues. The germline V gene encodes CDR1 SGHRS and CDR2 YFSETQ. CDR3 loop: CASSLEGSGTGELFF. The CDR3 DNA reads TGCGCCAGCAGCTTGGAAGGCTCAGGCACCGGGGAGCTGTTTTTT.

Notes on this clonotype: A single base separates this from a much larger clone, so it may be a read error. The genes are TRBV19 and TRBJ2-1, with TRBD1 matching 8 bases. There are 15 residues in the CDR3. Per the germline V gene, CDR1 is LNHDA and CDR2 is SQIVND (reference sequence). V gave up 9 bases and J gave up 9 bases; unmatched junction bases: 16. The CDR3, as DNA: TGTGCCAGCCAACCGATACTCGACAGGGGCAGTGAGCAGTTCTTC. Its translation: CASQPILDRGSEQFF. The full variable domain, rest sourced from reference TRBV19 and TRBJ2-1, is DGGITQSPKYLFRKEGQNVTLSCEQNLNHDAMYWYRQDPGQGLRLIYYSQIVNDFQKGDIAEGYSVSREKKESFPLTVTSAQKNPTAFYLCASQPILDRGSEQFFGPGTRLTVL.